The clone carrying this T cell receptor beta chain was observed once. Its specificity is unknown. Some clones are missing from TCRdb's copy, which holds only in-frame ones; the method was immunoSEQ multiplex PCR. The sample has approximately 96,000 clones, roughly 84% seen once. Losses at the gene ends were 0 bases for V and 4 bases for J; bases not matched to a gene: 12. This CDR3 region has 18 residues. The germline V gene has CDR1 SGHKS and CDR2 YYEKEE (reference sequence). The data were obtained in a study of T cell responses to AZD1222 COVID-19 vaccine. Study-wide points: Once two AZD1222 doses were given, Spike-specific TCR breadth and depth went up. At baseline, seropositivity was found in only six or seven AZD1222 recipients. Possibly, clonal diversity was underestimated; donors were largely white British and included more females. CD4 TCRs covered the whole spike, strongest at regions 160-218 and 743-854.

The starting material was peripheral blood, obtained 28 days after the second AZD1222 dose. This clonotype originated in an adult who received the AZD1222 COVID-19 vaccine. The chain links TRBV5-5 to TRBJ2-2; 7 positions agree with TRBD1. DNA of the CDR3: TGTGCCAGCAGCTTGGAAGGGTGGGACAGTAGACCCACCGGGGAGCTGTTTTTT. Encoded protein: CASSLEGWDSRPTGELFF.